This entry is about one T cell receptor beta chain. Its antigen is not identified. These data belong to a study of TIL therapy for anti-PD-1-resistant metastatic lung cancer. Study observations and caveats: TIL cultures after expansion showed higher clonality and lower diversity than baseline tumor (median roughly 6% vs 31%). The cohort had more treatment-naive, never-smoker and oncogene-addicted patients than typical.

The time point is: pre-treatment sample, taken before nivolumab and TIL therapy. The tumor samples were excised metastases, mostly pleural nodules or supraclavicular lymph nodes. The immunoSEQ assay was v3. Only in-frame clones appear in the TCRdb table, and some are missing; sequencing was by immunoSEQ multiplex PCR. The repertoire holds 45,000 to 60,000 clones, with less than 75% as singletons. CDR1 is LNHDA and CDR2 is SQIVND in the germline V gene (reference sequence). The junction had 9 bases not matched to a gene; V was cut back by 5 bases and J by 4 bases. The CDR3 has 17 amino acids. This rearrangement joins TRBV19 to TRBJ2-6; 9 positions match TRBD1. This specimen consisted of tumor tissue, obtained at baseline. The source of this sequence is a person aged 25-80 years with non-small cell lung cancer. CDR3 nucleotides: TGTGCCAGTAGTTCTCCGGGACAGGGTGCCGGGGCCAACGTCCTGACTTTC. It codes for CASSSPGQGAGANVLTF. Supplemented by reference TRBV19 and TRBJ2-6, the full variable domain reads DGGITQSPKYLFRKEGQNVTLSCEQNLNHDAMYWYRQDPGQGLRLIYYSQIVNDFQKGDIAEGYSVSREKKESFPLTVTSAQKNPTAFYLCASSSPGQGAGANVLTFGAGSRLTVL.